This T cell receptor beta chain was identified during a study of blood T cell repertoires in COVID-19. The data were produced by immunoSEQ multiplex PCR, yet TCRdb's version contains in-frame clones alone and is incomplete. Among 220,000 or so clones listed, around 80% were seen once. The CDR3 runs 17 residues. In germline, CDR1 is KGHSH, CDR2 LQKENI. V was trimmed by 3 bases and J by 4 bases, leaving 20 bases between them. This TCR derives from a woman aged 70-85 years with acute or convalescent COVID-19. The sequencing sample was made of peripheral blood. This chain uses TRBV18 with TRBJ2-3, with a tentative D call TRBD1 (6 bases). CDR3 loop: CASSPYAGVGASDTQYF. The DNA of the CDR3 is TGTGCCAGCTCACCGTACGCAGGGGTTGGAGCGTCAGATACGCAGTATTTT.